This TCR beta chain derives from a study of blood T cell repertoires in COVID-19. About the research overall: Some COVID-19 samples were acute and others convalescent; all came from the United States, Italy and Spain.

V was cut by 1 base and J by 5 bases, with 12 bases left in between. The CDR3 is 14 amino acids. From germline, CDR1 is PRHDT and CDR2 FYEKMQ (reference sequence). Data came from immunoSEQ multiplex PCR; TCRdb stores just in-frame clones and leaves some out. The profile shows roughly 230,000 clones, around 90% of them singletons. The sequencing input was peripheral blood. This chain uses TRBV13 with TRBJ2-7, with D possibly being TRBD1 (5 bases). The receptor's source is a human donor in a cohort sampled during active COVID-19. CDR3 loop: CASSLAGRAHEQYF. The DNA of the CDR3 is TGTGCCAGCAGCTTAGCAGGCAGGGCCCACGAGCAGTACTTC.